One T cell receptor (beta chain) is described in this entry. What it recognizes is unknown. The sample comes from a study of T-cell reconstitution after alpha-beta-depleted transplantation in children. General study findings and limits: The authors attributed T-cell counts and diversity one year after transplant mostly to newly produced T cells. Recipient T cells and thymic progenitors that survived gave rise to the high TCRbeta diversity observed at day 60 in some patients. There were reportedly several hundred expanded graft clones from which alpha-beta T cells came about two months after transplant.

TCRbeta library construction was performed incorporating unique molecular identifiers. TCRdb reanalysed the PCR reads using MiXCR and keeps one entry per CDR3 protein. The repertoire includes about 510,000 distinct CDR3 sequences, approximately 10% of them detected once, and roughly 15% sits in the top ten. From germline, CDR1 is SGHNT and CDR2 YENEEA. The CDR3 runs 13 residues. The ends were cut back, 4 bases at V and 6 bases at J, with 10 bases in the middle. The material was PBMCs, mostly from graft donor cells, obtained 180 days after TCRalphabeta/CD19-depleted stem cell transplant. This TCR came from a female patient aged 2-9 years who had a stem cell transplant for aplastic anemia, so the T cells may come from the graft donor. The V call is TRBV11-3, the J call TRBJ2-1; D remains unclear. Here the CDR3 DNA reads TGTGCCAGCAGCTCCTACAATAGCAATGAGCAGTTCTTC. Its protein product is CASSSYNSNEQFF.